This T cell receptor beta chain came from a study of T-cell reconstitution after alpha-beta-depleted transplantation in children. Regarding the study as a whole: Most T-cell counts and diversity one year after the transplant came from T cells that were newly produced. Surviving recipient T cells and thymic progenitors underlay high day-60 TCRbeta diversity in some patients. In patients about two months after transplant, alpha-beta T cells reportedly arose from several hundred expanded graft clones.

Library preparation (for TCRbeta) was performed with unique molecular identifiers. TCRdb re-called the PCR reads through MiXCR, storing one row per CDR3 protein. Counted here are about a million distinct CDR3 sequences, roughly 29% occurring once; the ten biggest clones make up approximately 30%. Trimming removed 8 bases from V and 8 bases from J; junction bases left unmatched: 7. The CDR3 is 14 amino acids. CDR1 is SNHLY and CDR2 is FYNNEI in the germline V gene. Of note for this clonotype: Its matching antigen is unknown.

The receptor was isolated from a boy under two years old who had a stem cell transplant for SCID, so the T cells may come from the graft donor. This specimen consisted of PBMCs, mostly from graft donor cells, obtained 360 days after TCRalphabeta/CD19-depleted stem cell transplant. V and J are TRBV2 and TRBJ1-6, with 9 bases fitting TRBD1. Here the CDR3 reads CASENGQGYSPLHF. As DNA, the CDR3 is TGTGCCAGCGAAAATGGACAGGGGTATTCACCCCTCCACTTT.